The 10 T cell receptor beta chains below come from one sample, sequenced in a study of technical replicates of blood from a handful of donors. Sequencing was performed with immunoSEQ multiplex PCR; in TCRdb, only in-frame clones are kept and a portion is missing. The sample includes about 93,000 clones, 95% of them seen just once. The sample was T cells isolated from PBMCs. All receptors come from a human donor in good health.

The J gene is TRBJ2-1, the V gene TRBV6-5; 9 nucleotides match TRBD2. Germline CDR1 MNHEY, CDR2 SVGAGI. The CDR3 sequence is 16 residues long. Unmatched junction bases numbered 10, after V lost 4 bases and J lost 6 bases. CDR3 DNA: TGTGCCAGCAGTTCGGTAGCGGGAGCCATGTTCAATGAGCAGTTCTTC. Translating it yields CASSSVAGAMFNEQFF.

This clone has a single count. The J gene is TRBJ2-1, the V gene TRBV5-1; TRBD1 matches 7 bases. CDR1 SGHRS and CDR2 YFSETQ come from the germline V gene. This CDR3 is 14 amino acids long. The V and J ends lost 8 bases and 4 bases, in that order; junction bases with no gene match: 9. The CDR3 sequence is CASGGQIEYNEQFF. The CDR3 coding sequence is TGCGCCAGTGGGGGACAGATCGAGTACAATGAGCAGTTCTTC.

The chain is built from TRBV5-1 and TRBJ2-1, with 10 bases lining up with TRBD1. Germline CDR1 reads SGHRS; CDR2 reads YFSETQ. The CDR3 runs to 18 residues. J was trimmed by 0 bases and V by 4 bases; bases with no gene match: 10. CDR3 sequence reads: CASSIPGQGSLSYNEQFF. In DNA form, the CDR3 reads TGCGCCAGCAGCATCCCGGGACAGGGGTCTCTCTCCTACAATGAGCAGTTCTTC.

The rearrangement links TRBV5-4 to TRBJ2-3, with D tentatively TRBD2 (6 bases). Trimming removed 4 bases at V and 2 bases at J, with 17 bases between. Germline V CDR1 and CDR2: SGHNT, YYREEE (reference sequence). The CDR3 contains 16 residues. CDR3 coding DNA: TGTGCCAGCAGCCGGGACTCCCCCCAACCCACAGATACGCAGTATTTT. Translating it yields CASSRDSPQPTDTQYF. The full variable domain, rest sourced from reference TRBV5-4 and TRBJ2-3, is ETGVTQSPTHLIKTRGQQVTLRCSSQSGHNTVSWYQQALGQGPQFIFQYYREEENGRGNFPPRFSGLQFPNYSSELNVNALELDDSALYLCASSRDSPQPTDTQYFGPGTRLTVL.

The rearrangement joins TRBV5-1 to TRBJ2-7; no definite D call. The germline V gene encodes CDR1 SGHRS and CDR2 YFSETQ. The V gene lost 0 bases and the J gene lost 3 bases, with 7 bases spanning the gap. The CDR3 runs to 13 residues. The CDR3 protein is CASSLAAGYEQYF. DNA for the CDR3: TGCGCCAGCAGCTTGGCCGCAGGCTACGAGCAGTACTTC.

This chain uses TRBV10-2 with TRBJ2-7, with 9 bases fitting TRBD2. V dropped 2 bases and J dropped 3; count of bases not matched to a gene: 11. Germline V lookup: CDR1 WSHSY, CDR2 SAAADI. The CDR3 has 17 amino acids. CDR3 in amino acids: CASSEPISGRPVYEQYF. CDR3 sequence (DNA): TGCGCCAGCAGTGAGCCGATAAGCGGGAGGCCTGTCTACGAGCAGTACTTC.

The chain is built from TRBV2 and TRBJ2-5; D remains ambiguous. The CDR3 loop spans 12 amino acids. Trimming took 7 bases from V and 5 from J, leaving 11 bases between them. Germline CDR1 SNHLY, CDR2 FYNNEI. CDR3 nucleotide sequence: TGTGCCAGCACGAGAAGTATGGAGACCCAGTACTTC. Translating it yields CASTRSMETQYF.

The J gene is TRBJ2-7, the V gene TRBV21-1; TRBD2 is taken as the D call from the table, unchecked against the DNA. TRBV21-1 constitutes a pseudogene. The CDR3 length is 16 residues. The CDR3 loop is CASSSPEVLAGGEQYF. The CDR3 nucleotides read TGTGCCAGCAGCAGCCCGGAGGTGCTAGCGGGGGGTGAGCAGTACTTC.

The chain has TRBV6-4 and TRBJ2-2; a weak D match, TRBD1 (5 bases). The CDR3 has 14 residues. Germline-derived CDR1 and CDR2 are MRHNA and SNTAGT. Trimming shortened V by 6 bases and J by 4 bases, and 12 bases separated the two germline ends. This CDR3 is CASSLDISTGELFF. The CDR3 nucleotides read TGTGCCAGCAGCCTGGACATTTCCACCGGGGAGCTGTTTTTT.

On this clone: Other DNA sequences in this specimen translate into the identical CDR3. The chain uses TRBV7-9 and TRBJ1-5, with 9 nucleotides matching TRBD1. V trimming: 1 base; J trimming: 7 bases; junction bases outside the gene matches: 8. The CDR3 spans 16 residues. Per germline, CDR1 SEHNR and CDR2 FQNEAQ (reference sequence). CDR3 in DNA: TGTGCCAGCAGCTTAGGACAGGGGGTAGTCGGACAGCCCCAGCATTTT. This codes for CASSLGQGVVGQPQHF.